This T cell receptor (beta chain) was found in a study of blood T cell repertoires in COVID-19. About the research overall: There were acute and convalescent COVID-19 samples, and they came from the United States, Italy and Spain. Sample material is recorded as cDNA or gDNA derived from T cells, B-cell-depleted T cells, or PBMCs.

Per the authors' pipeline: Reference gene primer amplification gave estimated nucleated cell counts. Profiled with immunoSEQ multiplex PCR; TCRdb holds only in-frame clones, not every one. V, J and clone size are taken as reported in that table, and D and trimming were inferred from the DNA itself. The sample has about 100,000 clones, more than 75% seen once. There are 16 residues in the CDR3. In germline, CDR1 is SGDLS, CDR2 YYNGEE. Trimming cost V 3 bases and J 0 bases; bases outside gene matches: 5. V is TRBV9 and J is TRBJ2-3; 9 nucleotides line up with TRBD2. The clonotype comes from a young woman with acute or convalescent COVID-19. The material sequenced was peripheral blood. CDR3 in DNA: TGTGCCAGCAGCGCACTGACTAGCGGAAGCACAGATACGCAGTATTTT. Its translation: CASSALTSGSTDTQYF.